These 30 T cell receptor beta chains share one sample of origin, sequenced in a study of beta chain features in type 1 diabetes. Expressed TCRB transcripts were sequenced because the isolated RNA had all been reverse transcribed beforehand. Clones were read by immunoSEQ multiplex PCR, and TCRdb kept only the in-frame ones, dropping some. In the table there are about 320,000 clones, about 14% of which are singletons. Sequencing was done on a sample of central memory CD4+ T cells from blood. Every receptor here comes from a man aged 25-40 years in good health.

This clone was counted a few times. The V gene is TRBV6-5, the J gene TRBJ1-1, with D perhaps matching TRBD1 (5 bases). Trimming left V 5 bases short and J 4 bases short, with 11 bases between. This CDR3 is 13 amino acids long. CDR1 is MNHEY, CDR2 SVGAGI, per germline. The CDR3: CASSETRGTEAFF. Written as DNA, the CDR3 is TGTGCCAGCAGTGAAACAAGGGGCACTGAAGCTTTCTTT.

This clone was picked up a small number of times. The rearrangement links TRBV13 to TRBJ2-1; D remains ambiguous. With 8 bases removed from V and 11 bases from J, the gap between germline ends came to 16 bases. Germline values: CDR1 PRHDT, CDR2 FYEKMQ (reference sequence). The CDR3 has 12 residues. CDR3 residues: CASLKVGKQQFF. DNA for the CDR3: TGTGCCAGCCTGAAGGTTGGGAAACAGCAGTTCTTC.

J is TRBJ2-7 and V is TRBV18; D gene unclear. Trimming shortened V by 9 bases and J by 3 bases, and 9 bases separated the two germline ends. The germline V gene encodes CDR1 KGHSH and CDR2 LQKENI. The CDR3 runs 11 residues. The CDR3: CASRQSYEQYF. CDR3 bases: TGTGCCAGTCGGCAGAGCTACGAGCAGTACTTC.

V gene TRBV20-1 combines with J gene TRBJ2-4; no definite D call. V lost 5 bases and J 8 bases, leaving 7 bases between the germline ends. Germline lookup yields CDR1 DFQATT and CDR2 SNEGSKA (reference sequence). This CDR3 contains 10 residues. As DNA, the CDR3 is TGCAGTGCTGGCAGAGACATTCAGTACTTC. Amino acids: CSAGRDIQYF.

This clone was counted between two and nine times. The chain recombines TRBV6-6 with TRBJ2-3; D remains unclear. The CDR3 runs 14 residues. Germline values: CDR1 MNHNY, CDR2 SVGAGI (reference sequence). V shed 5 bases and J shed 4 bases, with 13 bases lying between them. The CDR3 sequence is CASSPLDQSDTQYF. The CDR3 region has the DNA TGTGCCAGCAGTCCTCTAGACCAGTCAGATACGCAGTATTTT.

The table lists this clone with a count of one. J is TRBJ1-6 and V is TRBV4-1; no reliable D call. V was trimmed by 1 base and J by 7 bases, leaving 5 bases between them. Germline assignment: CDR1 MGHRA and CDR2 YSYEKL. The CDR3 is made up of 13 amino acids. The CDR3 DNA sequence: TGCGCCAGCAGCCAAGTTCGGAATTCACCCCTCCACTTT. It is translated as CASSQVRNSPLHF.

The table lists this clone with a few counts. This chain joins TRBV6-1 and TRBJ1-1; D remains unclear. This CDR3 spans 14 amino acids. Per germline, CDR1 MNHNS and CDR2 SASEGT. V lost 2 bases, J lost 1 base, and 8 bases lay in between. The CDR3 here is CASSESGKNTEAFF. The CDR3 coding sequence is TGTGCCAGCAGTGAAAGCGGGAAGAACACTGAAGCTTTCTTT.

For this clone: Since a much larger clone is just one base distant, this may be a read error. This chain uses TRBV11-3 with TRBJ2-5; D is unclear. CDR1 SGHNT and CDR2 YENEEA come from the germline V gene. CDR3 length equals 11 residues. The V end was cut by 5 bases, the J end by 5 bases, with 6 bases between. CDR3 sequence (DNA): TGTGCCAGCAGCCAACAGGAGACCCAGTACTTC. Its protein is CASSQQETQYF.

This clone came up a few times. The identical CDR3 is also encoded by other nucleotide sequences in the sample. V is TRBV9 and J is TRBJ1-5; D not resolved. V lost 1 base, J lost 0 bases, and 8 bases lay in between. The CDR3 consists of 15 residues. Per germline, CDR1 SGDLS and CDR2 YYNGEE. The CDR3: CASSVSGDSNQPQHF. The CDR3 nucleotides read TGTGCCAGCAGCGTAAGCGGTGATAGCAATCAGCCCCAGCATTTT.

V gene TRBV9 combines with J gene TRBJ2-2, with 11 bases lining up with TRBD2. The CDR3 sequence is 16 residues long. Trimming cost V 2 bases and J 2 bases; bases outside gene matches: 2. CDR1 and CDR2 from the germline V gene are SGDLS and YYNGEE. CDR3 in amino acids: CASSVLAGGNTGELFF. CDR3 coding DNA: TGTGCCAGCAGCGTGCTAGCGGGAGGCAACACCGGGGAGCTGTTTTTT.

This rearrangement joins TRBV13 to TRBJ2-2; maybe TRBD1 (5 bases). Trimming left V 6 bases short and J 10 bases short, with 24 bases between. CDR1 is PRHDT, CDR2 FYEKMQ, per germline (reference sequence). The CDR3 is made up of 16 amino acids. CDR3 DNA: TGTGCCAGCAGGGTGGGTGTCGTGGCAGGGTCGACGGAGCTGTTTTTT. Translated: CASRVGVVAGSTELFF. Using reference TRBV13 and TRBJ2-2 for the parts outside the CDR3, the full variable domain is AAGVIQSPRHLIKEKRETATLKCYPIPRHDTVYWYQQGPGQDPQFLISFYEKMQSDKGSIPDRFSAQQFSDYHSELNMSSLELGDSALYFCASRVGVVAGSTELFFGEGSRLTVL.

The chain links TRBV10-2 to TRBJ2-3; TRBD2 matches at 9 bases. The germline CDR1 and CDR2 sequences are WSHSY and SAAADI. This CDR3 is 16 amino acids long. J was trimmed by 6 bases and V by 4 bases; bases with no gene match: 11. As DNA, the CDR3 is TGCGCCAGCAGTGGGGGGACTAGCATCGGTAGGGATACGCAGTATTTT. Amino acid sequence: CASSGGTSIGRDTQYF.

This clone was seen only a few times. The rearrangement links TRBV10-3 to TRBJ2-5; D gene unclear. Trimming removed 0 bases from V and 2 bases from J, with 4 bases in between. In germline, CDR1 is ENHRY, CDR2 SYGVKD. The CDR3 loop spans 13 amino acids. This chain's CDR3 is CAISESRQETQYF. The DNA for the CDR3 is TGTGCCATCAGTGAGTCGCGGCAAGAGACCCAGTACTTC.

The chain employs TRBV18 and TRBJ2-3; 7 bases are a match to TRBD2. Trimming cost V 3 bases and J 2 bases; bases outside gene matches: 5. The CDR3 contains 15 residues. Germline V lookup: CDR1 KGHSH, CDR2 LQKENI. CDR3 amino acids: CASSPGLGATDTQYF. For the CDR3, the DNA is TGTGCCAGCTCACCCGGACTAGGGGCCACAGATACGCAGTATTTT.

The V and J genes are TRBV6-5 and TRBJ1-6, with TRBD1 as a possible D gene (6 bases). This CDR3 region has 15 residues. CDR1 and CDR2 from the germline V gene are MNHEY and SVGAGI. Trimming pared 7 bases from V and 4 bases from J, leaving 14 bases between. The CDR3 DNA reads TGTGCCAGCAAATCCAGGGGTAATTATAATTCACCCCTCCACTTT. Protein product: CASKSRGNYNSPLHF.

This clone was counted ten times or more. The V gene is TRBV29-1, the J gene TRBJ2-1; TRBD2 agrees at 8 bases. Germline-derived CDR1 and CDR2 are SQVTM and ANQGSEA. Losses at the gene ends were 8 bases for V and 4 bases for J; bases not matched to a gene: 13. This CDR3 has 15 amino acids. The CDR3 DNA sequence: TGCAGCACCCCTTCCCATAGCGGGACATACAATGAGCAGTTCTTC. Amino acids: CSTPSHSGTYNEQFF.

The gene calls are TRBV11-3 and TRBJ2-4; 8 nucleotides match TRBD2. J was trimmed by 9 bases and V by 5 bases; bases with no gene match: 12. The germline gives CDR1 SGHNT, CDR2 YENEEA. This CDR3 is built from 15 residues. The chain's CDR3 is CASSHSRLAPSIQYF. For the CDR3, the DNA is TGTGCCAGCAGCCATAGTCGACTAGCGCCCAGCATTCAGTACTTC.

The chain joins TRBV11-3 to TRBJ2-3; the match to TRBD2 covers 7 bases. V was clipped by 3 bases and J by 0 bases; unmatched bases: 3. The germline CDR1 and CDR2 sequences are SGHNT and YENEEA. The CDR3 extends over 15 amino acids. CDR3 amino acids: CASSLTSRSTDTQYF. The CDR3 coding sequence is TGTGCCAGCAGCTTGACTAGCAGGAGCACAGATACGCAGTATTTT.

This sequence joins TRBV28 and TRBJ2-6; 8 positions agree with TRBD1. Germline V lookup: CDR1 MDHEN, CDR2 SYDVKM. Losses at the gene ends were 5 bases for V and 0 bases for J; bases not matched to a gene: 9. The CDR3 spans 18 residues. DNA for the CDR3: TGTGCCAGCAGTACGGACAGGGCAATAGTCTCTGGGGCCAACGTCCTGACTTTC. It specifies CASSTDRAIVSGANVLTF. Based on the CDR3 plus reference TRBV28 and TRBJ2-6, the full variable domain is DVKVTQSSRYLVKRTGEKVFLECVQDMDHENMFWYRQDPGLGLRLIYFSYDVKMKEKGDIPEGYSVSREKKERFSLILESASTNQTSMYLCASSTDRAIVSGANVLTFGAGSRLTVL.

The V and J genes are TRBV6-1 and TRBJ2-1; 10 positions match TRBD2. Germline V gene sequence: CDR1 MNHNS, CDR2 SASEGT. There are 15 residues in the CDR3. The V segment lost 6 bases and the J segment 4 bases; nucleotides outside the gene matches: 6. The CDR3 nucleotides are TGTGCCAGCAGAACCGGGACTAGCGCTTACAATGAGCAGTTCTTC. Protein product: CASRTGTSAYNEQFF.

V and J are TRBV5-6 and TRBJ1-1; D might be TRBD1 (6 bases). Germline assignment: CDR1 SGHDT and CDR2 YYEEEE. Trimming took 0 bases from V and 4 from J, leaving 13 bases between them. CDR3 length: 15 residues. The CDR3 sequence is CASSLEAGGGTEAFF. The CDR3 bases are TGTGCCAGCAGCTTGGAAGCAGGAGGGGGCACTGAAGCTTTCTTT.

This clone was counted only a few times. The chain uses TRBV30 and TRBJ1-1, with D maybe TRBD1 (5 bases). CDR3 size: 14 residues. Germline CDR1 is GTSNPN and CDR2 is SVGIG (reference sequence). Trimming took 0 bases from V and 0 from J, leaving 8 bases between them. DNA of the CDR3: TGTGCCTGGAGTGTCTGGGGGATGAACACTGAAGCTTTCTTT. Protein sequence: CAWSVWGMNTEAFF.

This clone turned up a few times. This rearrangement joins TRBV19 to TRBJ2-3; 9 positions agree with TRBD2. The germline V gene has CDR1 LNHDA and CDR2 SQIVND (reference sequence). The CDR3 has 16 amino acids. Losses at the gene ends were 3 bases for V and 1 base for J; bases not matched to a gene: 5. The CDR3 spells CASSISASGGTDTQYF. The CDR3 DNA reads TGTGCCAGTAGTATCTCCGCTAGCGGGGGCACAGATACGCAGTATTTT.

The chain uses TRBV6-6 and TRBJ2-7; no reliable D call. The germline gives CDR1 MNHNY, CDR2 SVGAGI (reference sequence). V was pared by 2 bases and J by 5 bases, with 4 bases between. This CDR3 spans 11 amino acids. The CDR3 here is CASSYGHEQYF. CDR3 nucleotide sequence: TGTGCCAGCAGTTACGGGCACGAGCAGTACTTC.

This clone turned up a few times. V and J are TRBV9 and TRBJ2-1; D assignment may be TRBD1 or TRBD2 (6 bases each). The V end lost 0 bases, the J end lost 0 bases, and 10 bases lay between the germline ends. The CDR3 contains 16 residues. The germline gives CDR1 SGDLS, CDR2 YYNGEE. For the CDR3, the DNA is TGTGCCAGCAGCGTAGCGGGGGACAACTCCTACAATGAGCAGTTCTTC. Translating gives CASSVAGDNSYNEQFF.

V and J are TRBV6-5 and TRBJ2-2; D possibly matches TRBD1 or TRBD2 (5 bases each). V was cut by 4 bases and J by 0 bases, with 12 bases left in between. Germline assignment: CDR1 MNHEY and CDR2 SVGAGI. CDR3 length equals 16 residues. The chain's CDR3 is CASSSLGTANTGELFF. The CDR3 DNA reads TGTGCCAGCAGTTCCCTCGGGACCGCGAACACCGGGGAGCTGTTTTTT.

This clone showed up just a few times. The junction differs from germline at one of its ends, possibly a read error. The V and J genes are TRBV5-4 and TRBJ1-2; D uncertain. The CDR3 sequence is 14 residues long. Germline loops: CDR1 SGHNT, CDR2 YYREEE (reference sequence). The CDR3 nucleotides read TGCGCCAGCAGCCAAGGGTCAGGCCGTTTCAGCTACACCTTC. Encoded protein: CASSQGSGRFSYTF.

The chain links TRBV5-1 to TRBJ1-1; D remains ambiguous. V lost 4 bases and J lost 6, with 16 bases in between. Germline values: CDR1 SGHRS, CDR2 YFSETQ. The CDR3 sequence is 14 residues long. Here the CDR3 reads CASSISSRIPEAFF. CDR3 DNA: TGCGCCAGCAGCATAAGTTCCCGGATCCCTGAAGCTTTCTTT.

This clone was observed a handful of times. The chain recombines TRBV2 with TRBJ2-1; the match to TRBD2 covers 8 bases. CDR1 is SNHLY and CDR2 is FYNNEI in the germline V gene. The ends lost 9 bases at V and 10 bases at J; junction bases unmatched: 11. The CDR3 loop spans 13 amino acids. CDR3 protein: CASGLYSGTEQFF. DNA for the CDR3: TGTGCCAGTGGACTCTATAGCGGGACAGAGCAGTTCTTC.

The rearrangement uses TRBV2 and TRBJ1-1; D is unclear. CDR3 length: 14 residues. Germline V gene data show CDR1 as SNHLY and CDR2 as FYNNEI. Trimming pared 8 bases from V and 4 bases from J, leaving 17 bases between. CDR3 nucleotides: TGTGCCAGCTTCCAGCGGGAGGGAGTCACTGAAGCTTTCTTT. It yields the protein CASFQREGVTEAFF.